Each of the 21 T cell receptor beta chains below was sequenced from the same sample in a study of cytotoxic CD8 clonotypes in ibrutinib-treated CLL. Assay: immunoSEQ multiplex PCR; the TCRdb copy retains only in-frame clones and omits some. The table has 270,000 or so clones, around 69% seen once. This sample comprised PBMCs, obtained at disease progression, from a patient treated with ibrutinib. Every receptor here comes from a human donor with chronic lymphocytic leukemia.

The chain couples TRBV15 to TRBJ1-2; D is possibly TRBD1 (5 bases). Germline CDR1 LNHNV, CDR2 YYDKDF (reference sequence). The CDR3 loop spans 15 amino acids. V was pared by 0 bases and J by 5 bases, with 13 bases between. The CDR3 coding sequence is TGTGCCACCAGCAGAGATCGGGGACCGTCGTATGGCTACACCTTC. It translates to CATSRDRGPSYGYTF.

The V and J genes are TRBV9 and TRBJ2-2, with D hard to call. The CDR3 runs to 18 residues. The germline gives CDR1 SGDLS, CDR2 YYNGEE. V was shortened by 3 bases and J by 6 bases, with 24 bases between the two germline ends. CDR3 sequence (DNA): TGTGCCAGCAGCGCGACAAACCGGAGAGCGAAGATACCCGGGGAGCTGTTTTTT. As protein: CASSATNRRAKIPGELFF. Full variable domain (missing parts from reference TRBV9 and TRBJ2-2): DSGVTQTPKHLITATGQRVTLRCSPRSGDLSVYWYQQSLDQGLQFLIQYYNGEERAKGNILERFSAQQFPDLHSELNLSSLELGDSALYFCASSATNRRAKIPGELFFGEGSRLTVL.

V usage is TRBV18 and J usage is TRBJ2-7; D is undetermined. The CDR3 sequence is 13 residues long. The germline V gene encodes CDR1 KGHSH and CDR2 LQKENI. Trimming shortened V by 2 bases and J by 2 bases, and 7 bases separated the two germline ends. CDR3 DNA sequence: TGTGCCAGCTCACCAATCCCAGCCTACGAGCAGTACTTC. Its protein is CASSPIPAYEQYF.

In nucleotides, the CDR3 is TGTGCCAGCAGCCCCAATAGGGGTAGAAAAGAGACCCAGTACTTC. This gives the protein CASSPNRGRKETQYF. The chain recombines TRBV7-6 with TRBJ2-5; weak D call: TRBD1 (5 bases). Germline CDR1 SGHVS, CDR2 FNYEAQ. This CDR3 has 15 amino acids. Deletions cut 5 bases from V and 3 bases from J, with 16 bases between. The variable domain in full, with the rest retrieved from reference TRBV7-6 and TRBJ2-5, is GAGVSQSPRYKVTKRGQDVALRCDPISGHVSLYWYRQALGQGPEFLTYFNYEAQQDKSGLPNDRFSAERPEGSISTLTIQRTEQRDSAMYRCASSPNRGRKETQYFGPGTRLLVL.

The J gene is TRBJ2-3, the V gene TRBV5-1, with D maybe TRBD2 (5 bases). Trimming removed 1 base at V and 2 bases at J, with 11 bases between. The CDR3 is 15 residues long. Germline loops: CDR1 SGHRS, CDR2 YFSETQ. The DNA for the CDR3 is TGCGCCAGCAGCTTGAGGGCTAGCCTCACAGATACGCAGTATTTT. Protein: CASSLRASLTDTQYF.

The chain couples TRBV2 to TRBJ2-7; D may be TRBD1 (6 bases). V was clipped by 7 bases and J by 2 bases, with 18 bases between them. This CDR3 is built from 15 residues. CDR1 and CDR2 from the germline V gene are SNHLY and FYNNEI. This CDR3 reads CASTRKRDTTYEQYF. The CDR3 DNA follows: TGTGCCAGCACCAGAAAAAGGGACACCACCTACGAGCAGTACTTC.

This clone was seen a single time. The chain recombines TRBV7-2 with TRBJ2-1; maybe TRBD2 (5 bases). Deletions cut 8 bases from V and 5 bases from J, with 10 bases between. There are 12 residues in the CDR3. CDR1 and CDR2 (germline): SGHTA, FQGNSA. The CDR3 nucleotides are TGTGCCAGCGGGAGCCAGAACAATGAGCAGTTCTTC. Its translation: CASGSQNNEQFF.

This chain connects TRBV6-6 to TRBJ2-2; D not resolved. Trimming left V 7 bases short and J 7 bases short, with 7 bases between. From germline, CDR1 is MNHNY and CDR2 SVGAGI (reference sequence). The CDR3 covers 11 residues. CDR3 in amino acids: CASKGYGELFF. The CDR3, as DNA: TGTGCCAGCAAAGGCTACGGGGAGCTGTTTTTT.

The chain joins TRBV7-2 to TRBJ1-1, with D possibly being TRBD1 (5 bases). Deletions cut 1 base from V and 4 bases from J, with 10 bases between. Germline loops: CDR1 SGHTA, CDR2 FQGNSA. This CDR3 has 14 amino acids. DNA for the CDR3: TGTGCCAGCAGCTTAGGTAGTAGGGGCACTGAAGCTTTCTTT. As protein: CASSLGSRGTEAFF.

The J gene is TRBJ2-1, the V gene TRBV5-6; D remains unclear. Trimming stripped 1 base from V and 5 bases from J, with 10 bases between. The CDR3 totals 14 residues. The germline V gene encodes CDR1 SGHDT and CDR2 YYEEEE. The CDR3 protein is CASSLIRHNNEQFF. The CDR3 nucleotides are TGTGCCAGCAGCTTGATTCGCCATAACAATGAGCAGTTCTTC.

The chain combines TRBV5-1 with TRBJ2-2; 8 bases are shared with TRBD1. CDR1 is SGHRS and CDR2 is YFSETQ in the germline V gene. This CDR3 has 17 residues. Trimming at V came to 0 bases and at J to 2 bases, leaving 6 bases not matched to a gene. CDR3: CASSLASGGVNTGELFF. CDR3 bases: TGCGCCAGCAGCTTGGCATCAGGGGGCGTAAACACCGGGGAGCTGTTTTTT.

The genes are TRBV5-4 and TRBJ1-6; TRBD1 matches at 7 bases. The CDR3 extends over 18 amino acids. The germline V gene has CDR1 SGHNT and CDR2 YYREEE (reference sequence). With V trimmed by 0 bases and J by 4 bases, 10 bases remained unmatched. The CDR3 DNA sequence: TGTGCCAGCAGCTTGGTGGCAGGGGGTATAGGATATAATTCACCCCTCCACTTT. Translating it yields CASSLVAGGIGYNSPLHF.

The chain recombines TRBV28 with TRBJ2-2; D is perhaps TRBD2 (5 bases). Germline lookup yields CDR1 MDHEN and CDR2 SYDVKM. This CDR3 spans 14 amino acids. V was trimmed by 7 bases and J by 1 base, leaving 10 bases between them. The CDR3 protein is CASTSIKNTGELFF. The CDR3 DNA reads TGTGCCAGCACTAGCATTAAGAACACCGGGGAGCTGTTTTTT. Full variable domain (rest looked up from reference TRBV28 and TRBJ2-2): DVKVTQSSRYLVKRTGEKVFLECVQDMDHENMFWYRQDPGLGLRLIYFSYDVKMKEKGDIPEGYSVSREKKERFSLILESASTNQTSMYLCASTSIKNTGELFFGEGSRLTVL.

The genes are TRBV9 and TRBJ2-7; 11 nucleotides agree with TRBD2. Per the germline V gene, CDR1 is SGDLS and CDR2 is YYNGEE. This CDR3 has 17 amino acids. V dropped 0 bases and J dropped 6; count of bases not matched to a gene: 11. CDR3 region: CASSVGGGLAASGEQYF. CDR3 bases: TGTGCCAGCAGCGTAGGCGGGGGACTAGCGGCCTCGGGCGAGCAGTACTTC.

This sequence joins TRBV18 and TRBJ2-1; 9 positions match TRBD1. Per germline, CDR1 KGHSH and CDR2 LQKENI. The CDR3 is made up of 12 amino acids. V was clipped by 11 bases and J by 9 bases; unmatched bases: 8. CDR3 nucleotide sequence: TGTGCCTGCGGACAGGGGTGGAGTGAGCAGTTCTTC. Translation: CACGQGWSEQFF. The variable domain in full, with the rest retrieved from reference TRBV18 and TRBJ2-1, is NAGVMQNPRHLVRRRGQEARLRCSPMKGHSHVYWYRQLPEEGLKFMVYLQKENIIDESGMPKERFSAEFPKEGPSILRIQQVVRGDSAAYFCACGQGWSEQFFGPGTRLTVL.

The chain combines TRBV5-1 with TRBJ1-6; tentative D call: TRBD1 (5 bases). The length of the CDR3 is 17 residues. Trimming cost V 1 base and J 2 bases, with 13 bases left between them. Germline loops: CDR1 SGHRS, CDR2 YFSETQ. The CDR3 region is CASSLSEGSAYNSPLHF. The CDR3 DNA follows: TGCGCCAGCAGCTTGTCTGAGGGGAGTGCCTATAATTCACCCCTCCACTTT.

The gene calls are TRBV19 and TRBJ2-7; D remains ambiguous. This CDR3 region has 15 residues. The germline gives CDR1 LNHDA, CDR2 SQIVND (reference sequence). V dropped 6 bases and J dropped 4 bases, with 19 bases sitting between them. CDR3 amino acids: CASSFPLWGWYEQYF. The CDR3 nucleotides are TGTGCCAGTAGCTTCCCTCTTTGGGGATGGTACGAGCAGTACTTC.

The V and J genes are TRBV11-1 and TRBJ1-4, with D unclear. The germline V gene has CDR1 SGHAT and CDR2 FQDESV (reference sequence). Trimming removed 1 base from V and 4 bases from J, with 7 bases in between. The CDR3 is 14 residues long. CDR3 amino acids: CASSLDLYNEKLFF. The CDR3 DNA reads TGTGCCAGCAGCTTAGACCTTTATAATGAAAAACTGTTTTTT. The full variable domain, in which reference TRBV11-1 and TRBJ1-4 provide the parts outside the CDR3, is EAEVAQSPRYKITEKSQAVAFWCDPISGHATLYWYRQILGQGPELLVQFQDESVVDDSQLPKDRFSAERLKGVDSTLKIQPAELGDSAMYLCASSLDLYNEKLFFGSGTQLSVL.

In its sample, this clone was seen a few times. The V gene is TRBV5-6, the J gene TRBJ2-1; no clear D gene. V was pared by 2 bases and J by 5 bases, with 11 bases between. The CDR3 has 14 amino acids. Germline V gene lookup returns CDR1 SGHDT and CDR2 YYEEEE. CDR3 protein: CASSFSPGHNEQFF. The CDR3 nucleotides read TGTGCCAGCAGCTTCAGTCCGGGCCACAATGAGCAGTTCTTC.

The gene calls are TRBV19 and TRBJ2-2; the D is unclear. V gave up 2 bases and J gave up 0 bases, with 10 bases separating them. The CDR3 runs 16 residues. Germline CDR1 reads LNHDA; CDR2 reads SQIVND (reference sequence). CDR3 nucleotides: TGTGCCAGTAGTATAAGGCGGACCCCGAACACCGGGGAGCTGTTTTTT. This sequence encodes CASSIRRTPNTGELFF.

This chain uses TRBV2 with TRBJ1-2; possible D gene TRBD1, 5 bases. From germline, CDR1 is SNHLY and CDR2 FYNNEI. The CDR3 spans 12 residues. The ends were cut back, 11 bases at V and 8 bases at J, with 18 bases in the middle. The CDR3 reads CAAMGGFGGYTF. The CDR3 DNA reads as TGTGCCGCCATGGGGGGGTTCGGCGGCTACACCTTC.